A single T cell receptor (beta chain) is shown here with its context. The record originates from a study of Ad26.COV2.S vaccination and SARS-CoV-2 variants. Across the whole study: In the study, Ad26.COV2.S was injected intramuscularly once, or twice 56 days apart.

The ends lost 3 bases at V and 5 bases at J; junction bases unmatched: 9. The germline gives CDR1 LNHNV, CDR2 YYDKDF (reference sequence). The CDR3 has 16 residues. Indicated treatment: roughly 20 received Ad26.COV2.S at low or high dose, single or two shots; about 5 received placebo; per-sample allocation not given. Samples were taken on day 63 after the first vaccine or placebo injection. Whoever gave the sample was an adult aged 18-55 years in Boston. What was given as vaccine was an Ad26 vector encoding Wuhan-strain SARS-CoV-2 spike. Clones were read by immunoSEQ multiplex PCR, and TCRdb kept only the in-frame ones, dropping some. This table holds around 450,000 clones, 80% to 90% found once.

Here the sequenced sample was peripheral blood, taken in a trial of Ad26.COV2.S vaccine versus placebo. This chain joins TRBV15 and TRBJ2-3; 9 bases are shared with TRBD1. The receptor was isolated from a person aged 18-65 years who received the Ad26.COV2.S COVID-19 vaccine or a placebo. The CDR3 region is CATSSNPGTGRDTQYF. The CDR3 coding sequence is TGTGCCACCAGCAGCAACCCCGGGACAGGGAGAGATACGCAGTATTTT.